This TCR beta chain emerged from a study of Ad26.COV2.S vaccination and SARS-CoV-2 variants. Here immunoSEQ multiplex PCR was the method, and the copy in TCRdb shows in-frame clones only, minus some. The data show around 500,000 clones, 89% seen once. Treatment specified: about 20 received Ad26.COV2.S at low or high dose, single or two shots; roughly five received placebo; per-sample allocation not given. On day 63 after the first injection, vaccine and placebo recipients gave samples. Donor was an adult aged 18-55 years in Boston. Points on this clone: Its matching antigen is unknown.

Study findings and constraints: Once vaccination had occurred, spike-specific CD8+ and CD4+ T cell responses reportedly showed substantial breadth.

Germline CDR1 reads MNHNY; CDR2 reads SVGAGI (reference sequence). CDR3 length: 15 residues. Trimming cost V 4 bases and J 1 base, with 13 bases left between them. The chain couples TRBV6-6 to TRBJ1-2; no definite D call. The source is a person between 18 and 59 years old who received the Ad26.COV2.S COVID-19 vaccine or a placebo. The sample here was peripheral blood, taken in a trial of Ad26.COV2.S vaccine versus placebo. The CDR3 loop reads CASSFRQQSNYGYTF. CDR3 sequence (DNA): TGTGCCAGCAGTTTTAGGCAGCAAAGTAACTATGGCTACACCTTC.